In its sample, the clone carrying this TCR beta chain was seen a few times. The sample originates from a study of T cells after yellow fever vaccination. The V end lost 0 bases, the J end lost 5 bases, and 13 bases lay between the germline ends. Germline-derived CDR1 and CDR2 are GTSNPN and SVGIG (reference sequence). The CDR3 spans 15 residues. The 5'RACE template-switching step produced TCR cDNA and added a universal primer site and UMIs. One entry per CDR3 protein results from TCRdb running MiXCR on the 5' RACE reads. The table records about 340,000 distinct CDR3 sequences, about 8.7% of them present only once.

The source material was PBMCs, sampled on the day of the first yellow fever vaccination. The clonotype originates from a man between 18 and 29 years old who received the YFV17D yellow fever vaccine. This chain connects TRBV30 to TRBJ2-2; D perhaps matches TRBD1 (6 bases). The DNA for the CDR3 is TGTGCCTGGAGTGTAGTCAGGGGTATAACCGGGGAGCTGTTTTTT. Amino acids: CAWSVVRGITGELFF.